This T cell receptor (beta chain) comes out of a study of post-analysis software for immune sequencing data. Study details: Recorded disease courses covered relapsing-remitting, secondary progressive and progressive-relapsing multiple sclerosis. Some patients had no subtype annotation.

Concerning this clonotype: The target antigen is unknown.

TCR beta cDNA libraries had unique molecular identifiers. Between about 1 and 10 million T cells gave rise to about 450,000 cDNA molecules. TCRdb re-called the PCR reads through MiXCR, storing one row per CDR3 protein. The repertoire holds about 540,000 distinct CDR3 sequences, with less than 40% as singletons. Regarding the study as a whole: The study found significantly lower normalized Chao1 diversity in multiple sclerosis patients than in controls. By F measure, samples from a shared preparation batch strongly co-clustered. Included in a set of several TRBV segments more frequent in patients than controls were TRBV5-6, TRBV5-1 and TRBV20-1.

Trimming shortened V by 2 bases and J by 4 bases, and 10 bases separated the two germline ends. The CDR3 loop spans 13 amino acids. Germline CDR1 is SGHRS and CDR2 is YFSETQ. This TCR was sampled from a girl under 18 with multiple sclerosis. The specimen sequenced was blood. This chain links TRBV5-1 with TRBJ2-7; D possibly corresponds to TRBD1 (5 bases). This CDR3 reads CASSLGPGYEQYF. The CDR3 bases are TGCGCCAGCAGCTTAGGGCCAGGGTACGAGCAGTACTTC.